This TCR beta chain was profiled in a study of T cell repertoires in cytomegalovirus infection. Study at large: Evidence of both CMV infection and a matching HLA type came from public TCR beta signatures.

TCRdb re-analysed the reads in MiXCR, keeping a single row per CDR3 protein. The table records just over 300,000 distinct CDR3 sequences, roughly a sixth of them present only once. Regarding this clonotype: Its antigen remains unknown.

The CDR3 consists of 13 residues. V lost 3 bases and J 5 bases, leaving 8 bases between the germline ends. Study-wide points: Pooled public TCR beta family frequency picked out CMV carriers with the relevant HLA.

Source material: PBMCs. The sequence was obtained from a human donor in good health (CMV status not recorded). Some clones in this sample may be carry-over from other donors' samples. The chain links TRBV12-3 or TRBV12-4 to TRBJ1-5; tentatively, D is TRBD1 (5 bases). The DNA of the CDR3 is TGTGCCAGCAGTTTTTCAGGGCATCAGCCCCAGCATTTT. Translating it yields CASSFSGHQPQHF.